The rows below give T cell receptor beta chains drawn from one sample of a study of spatial heterogeneity in lung cancer. Each CDR3 protein is one row after TCRdb ran MiXCR on the 5' RACE reads. The sample consists of 50,000 or so distinct CDR3 sequences, 7.5% to 8% of them appearing once. Sequencing used PBMCs, obtained at surgery. These TCRs come from a female donor with early-stage non-small cell lung cancer. CDR3s include the opening cysteine and the closing phenylalanine or tryptophan. The D gene is left open where the match is weak. Size is stated for part of the rows, as once, few or many counts, or as a class when the clone is expanded.

d_call j_call cdr3_length clone_size v_call cdr3_nt cdr3_aa
- TRBJ2-5 17 - TRBV14 TGTGCCAGCAGCCAAGAAGGGGCAGGGACGAAGAAAGGGACCCAGTACTTC CASSQEGAGTKKGTQYF
TRBD2 TRBJ2-5 14 few TRBV7-2 TGTGCCAGCAGCTTTACTAGCGGCCAAGAGACCCAGTACTTC CASSFTSGQETQYF
TRBD1 TRBJ2-2 16 many TRBV28 TGTGCCAGCAGTGAGACCGGGACAGGGGACACCGGGGAGCTGTTTTTT CASSETGTGDTGELFF
- TRBJ2-7 12 few TRBV6-2/TRBV6-3 TGTGCCACCGACGACGCGGCCTACGAGCAGTACTTC CATDDAAYEQYF
- TRBJ2-1 16 few TRBV28 TGTGCCAGCAACTCCTTGTCGGGGAGCTCCTACAATGAGCAGTTCTTC CASNSLSGSSYNEQFF
TRBD1 TRBJ1-5 17 - TRBV7-9 TGTGCCAGCAGCCCTTCCCCTACAGGGGTTGGCAATCAGCCCCAGCATTTT CASSPSPTGVGNQPQHF
TRBD1 TRBJ2-2 15 many TRBV20-1 TGCAGTGCTTCATTACAGGGGGCGCGGACCGGGGAGCTGTTTTTT CSASLQGARTGELFF
- TRBJ2-6 16 - TRBV7-2 TGTGCCAGCAGCTTAGAGAGTTGGGTTGGGGCCAACGTCCTGACTTTC CASSLESWVGANVLTF
- TRBJ1-5 13 many TRBV6-2/TRBV6-3 TGTGCCAGCAGTGGGGATAGCAATCAGCCCCAGCATTTT CASSGDSNQPQHF
- TRBJ1-3 11 - TRBV29-1 TGCAGCGTTGACAGGGGAAACACCATATATTTT CSVDRGNTIYF
- TRBJ1-2 17 - TRBV18 TGTGCCAGCTCACCACTCAACGGGGACGTCCCCACGAATGGCTACACCTTC CASSPLNGDVPTNGYTF
- TRBJ2-3 14 few TRBV5-4 TGTGCCAGCAGCCAAGGATCTAATGGAGATACGCAGTATTTT CASSQGSNGDTQYF
- TRBJ2-1 15 many TRBV9 TGTGCCAGCAGCCCCGGACAGAGCTCCTACAATGAGCAGTTCTTC CASSPGQSSYNEQFF
- TRBJ1-6 15 - TRBV7-3 TGTGCCAGCAGCCTCACCGGGGGCGGTAATTCACCCCTCCACTTT CASSLTGGGNSPLHF
- TRBJ2-3 14 many TRBV20-1 TGCAGTGCTAGAGCAGGCTCCCACACAGATACGCAGTATTTT CSARAGSHTDTQYF
TRBD2 TRBJ2-7 15 few TRBV7-2 TGTGCCAGCAGCTCGCGACTAGCGGGGACCTACGAGCAGTACTTC CASSSRLAGTYEQYF
- TRBJ1-1 15 - TRBV7-9 TGTGCCAGCAGCAAAACACAGGGAACGAACACTGAAGCTTTCTTT CASSKTQGTNTEAFF
- TRBJ2-5 16 many TRBV5-1 TGCGCCAGCAGCTGGGCCCCGCAGGGGGGCCAAGAGACCCAGTACTTC CASSWAPQGGQETQYF
TRBD1 TRBJ1-6 13 - TRBV20-1 TGCAGTGCTGCGGGACAGGGAAATTCATCCCTCCACTTT CSAAGQGNSSLHF
- TRBJ2-7 16 many TRBV19 TGTGCCAGTAGTATAAGTTCCGACGACTCCTCCTACGAGCAGTACTTC CASSISSDDSSYEQYF
- TRBJ2-7 15 many TRBV11-1 TGTGCCAGCAGCTTAGAAGTAGGCCTGGGAAACGAGCAGTACTTC CASSLEVGLGNEQYF
- TRBJ1-6 12 many TRBV5-4 TGTGCCAGCAGCTTTCGGGGATCACCCCTCCACTTT CASSFRGSPLHF
TRBD1 TRBJ1-1 12 many TRBV29-1 TGCAGCGTCGGGACAGGGGGGACTGAAGCTTTCTTT CSVGTGGTEAFF
- TRBJ2-2 15 many TRBV7-7 TGTGCCAGCAGCTTTGGGGCAGGGAAGGCCGGGGAGCTGTTTTTT CASSFGAGKAGELFF
TRBD1 TRBJ1-2 15 - TRBV7-9 TGTGCCAGCAGTTCTAAGGGACAGGGGACCTATGGCTACACCTTC CASSSKGQGTYGYTF
- TRBJ1-2 15 many TRBV29-1 TGCAGCGTAAAAGCCTTCTCGGGACCTCAATATGGCTACACCTTC CSVKAFSGPQYGYTF
TRBD1 TRBJ2-7 16 many TRBV6-2/TRBV6-3 TGTGCCAGCAGTTCCCCAGGACAGGAGCTTTCCTACGAGCAGTACTTC CASSSPGQELSYEQYF
TRBD1 TRBJ2-2 15 - TRBV19 TGTGCCAGTAGTTGGGACAGGGGTTTACCCGGGGAGCTGTTTTTT CASSWDRGLPGELFF
- TRBJ2-1 14 many TRBV11-1 TGTGCCAGTACCAGGGAGAAGACCTACAATGAGCAGTTCTTC CASTREKTYNEQFF
TRBD2 TRBJ2-7 11 - TRBV20-1 TGCAGTGCGCGGGAGTCCTACGAGCAGTACTTC CSARESYEQYF
TRBD1 TRBJ1-5 15 many TRBV6-5 TGTGCCAGCAGGCAGACAGGGGAGGCAAGTCAGCCCCAGCATTTT CASRQTGEASQPQHF
- TRBJ1-1 13 few TRBV5-5 TGTGCCAGCAGCGCTGGGACACACACTGAAGCTTTCTTT CASSAGTHTEAFF
- TRBJ2-7 14 - TRBV6-5 TGTGCCAGCCGACAGAACAAAGACTCCTACCAGCAGTACTTC CASRQNKDSYQQYF
- TRBJ2-7 15 many TRBV7-9 TGTGCCAGCAGCTTAGGAGCAGGGAGCTCCTACGAGCAGTACTTC CASSLGAGSSYEQYF
TRBD2 TRBJ2-1 13 few TRBV2 TGTGCCGGACTAGCGGGGGCCTACAATGAGCAGTTCTTC CAGLAGAYNEQFF
- TRBJ1-4 15 many TRBV7-6 TGTGCCAGCAGCCAAACCCAGTTTTCGAATGAAAAACTGTTTTTT CASSQTQFSNEKLFF
- TRBJ1-1 13 many TRBV3-1 TGTGCCAGCAGCCAAGGTGCGGGTTGGAAGGCTTTCTTT CASSQGAGWKAFF
- TRBJ2-2 15 many TRBV19 TGTGCCAGTAGGAGAGACACTCCGATGTCCGGGGAGCTGTTTTTT CASRRDTPMSGELFF
- TRBJ1-4 14 few TRBV29-1 TGCAGCGTTGCCGGGGCCAGTCTTGGGGAAAAACTGTTTTTT CSVAGASLGEKLFF
TRBD2 TRBJ2-7 15 many TRBV6-2/TRBV6-3 TGTGCCAGCAGTTACTCGAGGACTAGGGGCAACGAGCAGTACTTC CASSYSRTRGNEQYF
- TRBJ1-1 15 many TRBV5-1 TGCGCCAGCAGCTTGGCGCAGGGCATGAACACTGAAGCTTTCTTT CASSLAQGMNTEAFF
- TRBJ1-5 16 - TRBV4-2 TGTGCCAGCAGCCAAGCGGGCGGGGTTAGCAATCAGCCCCAGCATTTT CASSQAGGVSNQPQHF
- TRBJ1-3 16 - TRBV20-1 TGCAGTGCTAGAGGATATGAGGTGACAACTGGAAACACCATATATTTT CSARGYEVTTGNTIYF
TRBD1 TRBJ1-2 15 many TRBV29-1 TGCAGCGTTGTTCTTTTAGGGACAGGGCCCGATGGCTACACCTTC CSVVLLGTGPDGYTF
- TRBJ1-5 14 many TRBV6-2/TRBV6-3 TGTGCCAGCAGGGAGCGGGTTTCGGGTCAGCCCCAGCATTTT CASRERVSGQPQHF
- TRBJ2-4 16 medium-sized TRBV7-2 TGTGCCAGCAGCTTACCCTCTAGCCTGGCCAAAAACATTCAGTACTTC CASSLPSSLAKNIQYF
TRBD1 TRBJ2-1 14 many TRBV20-1 TGCAGTGCAGTGCTTCCGGGACAGGGTAATGAGCAGTTCTTC CSAVLPGQGNEQFF
- TRBJ2-7 18 few TRBV6-2/TRBV6-3 TGTGCCAGCAGTTACGCTCCCTTTCAAACGGGACAAAAATACGAGCAGTACTTC CASSYAPFQTGQKYEQYF
TRBD1 TRBJ1-5 17 many TRBV7-2 TGTGCCAGCAGCTTAGGAGCGGGCGGGACAGGCAGTCAGCCCCAGCAATTT CASSLGAGGTGSQPQQF